The clone carrying this T cell receptor (beta chain) has a count of ten or more. The data are from a study of human T cells and chemical hapten exposure. Time point reported: patch test 2, 6 weeks after DPC sensitization. The treatment: therapeutic diphenylcyclopropenone sensitization with weekly scalp DPC. A single record per CDR3 protein comes from TCRdb applying MiXCR to the RACE reads. This sample yields 350,000 to 400,000 distinct CDR3 sequences, of which around 6% are seen a single time; roughly 5.4% belongs to the top ten. Material: whole blood, obtained in connection with sensitization to the hapten diphenylcyclopropenone (DPC). The sequence came from a woman under 30 with alopecia areata. Some clones in this sample may be carry-over from other donors' samples.

The CDR3 coding sequence is TGTGCCAGCAGTCGGCCTAGCGGGGCCTCAGATACGCAGTATTTT. Translating it yields CASSRPSGASDTQYF. The chain links TRBV6-2 or TRBV6-3 to TRBJ2-3; 9 bases align to TRBD2. This CDR3 has 15 amino acids. The J segment lost 4 bases and the V segment lost 5 bases, leaving 7 bases of the junction unmatched. CDR1 and CDR2 from the germline V gene are MNHEY and SVGEGT.